Listed here are 25 T cell receptor beta chains from one sample, sequenced in a study of blood T cell repertoires in COVID-19. The method was immunoSEQ multiplex PCR; TCRdb's version includes in-frame clones alone and lacks a portion of them. The sample lists roughly 68,000 clones, about 90% occurring once. The sequencing input was peripheral blood. These receptors all stem from a woman between 50 and 59 years old with COVID-19, enrolled during active disease.

The V call is TRBV5-1, the J call TRBJ2-1; D unresolved. The length of the CDR3 is 14 residues. CDR1 is SGHRS, CDR2 YFSETQ, per germline. Between the trimmed V and J ends, which lost 0 bases and 0 bases, there was a span of 4 bases. The CDR3 nucleotides read TGCGCCAGCAGCTTGGCAGGCTCCTACAATGAGCAGTTCTTC. Residues: CASSLAGSYNEQFF.

This chain links TRBV5-1 with TRBJ2-1, with 8 positions matching TRBD2. The CDR3 extends over 16 amino acids. Germline V gene data show CDR1 as SGHRS and CDR2 as YFSETQ. V lost 4 bases to trimming and J lost 2 bases; unmatched junction nucleotides: 8. This chain's CDR3 is CASSPSLAATYNEQFF. The CDR3 DNA reads TGCGCCAGCAGCCCCTCACTAGCGGCTACCTACAATGAGCAGTTCTTC. The whole variable domain, filled in from reference TRBV5-1 and TRBJ2-1, reads KAGVTQTPRYLIKTRGQQVTLSCSPISGHRSVSWYQQTPGQGLQFLFEYFSETQRNKGNFPGRFSGRQFSNSRSEMNVSTLELGDSALYLCASSPSLAATYNEQFFGPGTRLTVL.

This clone was seen a single time. The rearrangement joins TRBV18 to TRBJ2-3, with D perhaps TRBD1 (5 bases). With 10 bases removed from V and 5 bases from J, the gap between germline ends came to 22 bases. The CDR3 extends over 15 amino acids. Germline-derived CDR1 and CDR2 are KGHSH and LQKENI. The chain's CDR3 is CATTPLPGSRDTQYF. CDR3 nucleotides: TGTGCCACTACACCACTGCCAGGGTCCAGAGATACGCAGTATTTT.

J is TRBJ2-3 and V is TRBV21-1; the DNA was not compared with TRBD1, the D call given in the table. TRBV21-1 is assigned pseudogene status. This CDR3 spans 14 amino acids. The CDR3 sequence is CASSIRGNRDTQYF. The CDR3 DNA reads TGTGCCAGCAGTATCAGGGGTAATAGAGATACGCAGTATTTT.

V and J are TRBV13 and TRBJ1-3; TRBD1 matches at 10 bases. This CDR3 region has 16 residues. Germline CDR1 and CDR2: PRHDT and FYEKMQ (reference sequence). V lost 6 bases, J lost 0 bases, and 5 bases stayed unmatched. CDR3 residues: CASSPGQGISGNTIYF. In nucleotides, the CDR3 is TGTGCCAGCAGTCCGGGACAGGGGATCTCTGGAAACACCATATATTTT.

This chain connects TRBV21-1 to TRBJ2-1; TRBD1, the D gene given by the table, was not confirmed from the DNA. TRBV21-1 is tagged as a pseudogene. This CDR3 has 16 residues. CDR3 sequence: CASSKERDRVHNEQFF. The DNA for the CDR3 is TGTGCCAGCAGCAAAGAGCGGGACAGGGTCCACAATGAGCAGTTCTTC.

To note about this clone: The sample carries other DNA sequences with the same CDR3. CDR3 coding DNA: TGCGCCAGCAGCCCAGGGGGTGGAAACACCATATATTTT. Translating it yields CASSPGGGNTIYF. This chain joins TRBV5-1 and TRBJ1-3; 7 bases agree with TRBD1. The CDR3 length is 13 residues. The germline V gene encodes CDR1 SGHRS and CDR2 YFSETQ. J was trimmed by 3 bases and V by 4 bases; bases with no gene match: 1.

The table lists this clone with a count of one. The gene calls are TRBV4-1 and TRBJ2-7, with TRBD2 matching 8 bases. J lost 3 bases, V lost 0 bases, and 10 bases had no gene match. From germline, CDR1 is MGHRA and CDR2 YSYEKL. This CDR3 has 17 amino acids. The CDR3 DNA reads TGCGCCAGCAGCCAAGATAGTCGCCGGACTAGCTTCTACGAGCAGTACTTC. Protein: CASSQDSRRTSFYEQYF.

The chain has TRBV18 and TRBJ2-1; D perhaps matches TRBD2 (6 bases). From germline, CDR1 is KGHSH and CDR2 LQKENI. The CDR3 sequence is 14 residues long. Trimming stripped 5 bases from V and 10 bases from J, with 18 bases between. This CDR3 is CASSSKTGTPEQFF. The CDR3 region has the DNA TGTGCCAGCTCATCCAAAACCGGGACTCCGGAGCAGTTCTTC.

This chain connects TRBV29-1 to TRBJ2-2; 8 bases fit TRBD1. V dropped 3 bases and J dropped 0; count of bases not matched to a gene: 6. Germline lookup yields CDR1 SQVTM and CDR2 ANQGSEA. This CDR3 region has 16 residues. CDR3 sequence: CSVEGPGGANTGELFF. The CDR3 DNA is TGCAGCGTTGAGGGCCCAGGGGGCGCGAACACCGGGGAGCTGTTTTTT.

This sequence joins TRBV6-2 or TRBV6-3 and TRBJ2-1; TRBD2 agrees at 16 bases. Per the germline V gene, CDR1 is MNHEY and CDR2 is SVGEGT. J gave up 9 bases and V 4 bases, and 12 bases lay outside the gene matches. This CDR3 spans 18 amino acids. The CDR3 DNA reads as TGTGCCAGCAGTTCCCATACCGGGACTAGCGGGAGGGTCGGTGAGCAGTTCTTC. It codes for CASSSHTGTSGRVGEQFF.

The chain couples TRBV5-4 to TRBJ1-2; 7 nucleotides match TRBD1. With 4 bases clipped from V and 2 bases from J, the junction kept 2 bases outside the gene matches. This CDR3 contains 13 residues. Germline V gene data show CDR1 as SGHNT and CDR2 as YYREEE (reference sequence). CDR3 bases: TGTGCCAGCAGCGCGGGACAGAACTATGGCTACACCTTC. The encoded protein is CASSAGQNYGYTF.

The V gene is TRBV7-2, the J gene TRBJ2-7; 11 bases match TRBD2. CDR3 length: 15 residues. V gave up 1 base and J gave up 1 base; unmatched junction bases: 0. Germline CDR1 is SGHTA and CDR2 is FQGNSA. The CDR3 region has the DNA TGTGCCAGCAGCTTAGGGACTAGCGGGTCCTACGAGCAGTACTTC. Its protein is CASSLGTSGSYEQYF.

This chain connects TRBV29-1 to TRBJ2-5; TRBD2 is a possible D gene (5 bases). V was clipped by 3 bases and J by 10 bases, with 15 bases between them. This CDR3 region has 12 residues. The germline gives CDR1 SQVTM, CDR2 ANQGSEA. As DNA, the CDR3 is TGCAGCGTTGACGAAAATCTAGCAATCCAGTACTTC. This encodes CSVDENLAIQYF.

The chain uses TRBV28 and TRBJ2-7; TRBD2 might be the D (5 bases). The germline gives CDR1 MDHEN, CDR2 SYDVKM. The CDR3 runs 14 residues. V lost 5 bases and J 0 bases, leaving 11 bases between the germline ends. The CDR3 sequence: CASSRSGASYEQYF. CDR3 DNA: TGTGCCAGCAGTCGAAGCGGAGCCTCCTACGAGCAGTACTTC.

As DNA, the CDR3 is TGTGCCAGCAGTTTGTGGCAGGGGTTCTACGAGCAGTACTTC. Amino acids: CASSLWQGFYEQYF. The V call is TRBV28, the J call TRBJ2-7; D might be TRBD1 (6 bases). Trimming cost V 3 bases and J 3 bases, with 12 bases left between them. CDR1 is MDHEN and CDR2 is SYDVKM in the germline V gene. The CDR3 extends over 14 amino acids.

The chain joins TRBV11-2 to TRBJ2-3, with 7 bases matching TRBD2. Germline-derived CDR1 and CDR2 are SGHAT and FQNNGV. With 5 bases clipped from V and 11 bases from J, the junction kept 16 bases outside the gene matches. The CDR3 spans 15 residues. CDR3 sequence (DNA): TGTGCCAGCAGCACCCGGGACTACCCTCCTATGGGGCAGTATTTT. Protein sequence: CASSTRDYPPMGQYF.

In this sample, this clone turned up once. The chain couples TRBV29-1 to TRBJ2-1; D is possibly TRBD1 (6 bases). This CDR3 is 14 amino acids long. Germline CDR1 and CDR2: SQVTM and ANQGSEA. Deletions cut 4 bases from V and 5 bases from J, with 15 bases between. CDR3 in amino acids: CSVGTVKTDNEQFF. Written as DNA, the CDR3 is TGCAGCGTTGGGACAGTAAAGACGGACAATGAGCAGTTCTTC.

This sequence joins TRBV9 and TRBJ2-2, with TRBD2 as a possible D gene (5 bases). Trimming took 3 bases from V and 4 from J, leaving 10 bases between them. Germline CDR1 reads SGDLS; CDR2 reads YYNGEE. The CDR3 spans 14 residues. The CDR3 region is CASSESAGTGELFF. The CDR3 region has the DNA TGTGCCAGCAGCGAGAGCGCGGGCACCGGGGAGCTGTTTTTT.

The chain links TRBV5-4 to TRBJ2-2; D might be TRBD2 (6 bases). Trimming stripped 4 bases from V and 5 bases from J, with 12 bases between. CDR1 SGHNT and CDR2 YYREEE come from the germline V gene (reference sequence). The CDR3 runs 14 residues. CDR3 bases: TGTGCCAGCAGCCCTGGGACTGCGACCGGGGAGCTGTTTTTT. This sequence encodes CASSPGTATGELFF.

The chain employs TRBV5-1 and TRBJ2-3, with 7 nucleotides matching TRBD2. The V gene's germline CDR1 is SGHRS and CDR2 YFSETQ. J lost 6 bases, V lost 6 bases, and 13 bases had no gene match. This CDR3 has 15 residues. This CDR3 reads CASTSGGGLVDTQYF. The DNA for the CDR3 is TGCGCCAGCACCTCGGGAGGAGGGTTAGTCGATACGCAGTATTTT.

This clone came up a few times. The chain employs TRBV9 and TRBJ2-5, with 7 bases fitting TRBD2. The V segment lost 4 bases and the J segment 4 bases; nucleotides outside the gene matches: 4. The CDR3 is made up of 13 amino acids. Germline V gene lookup returns CDR1 SGDLS and CDR2 YYNGEE. CDR3 region: CASSPTGGETQYF. The CDR3 bases are TGTGCCAGCAGCCCCACGGGGGGAGAGACCCAGTACTTC.

The chain recombines TRBV5-8 with TRBJ1-2; D may be TRBD1 (6 bases). Per germline, CDR1 SGHTS and CDR2 YDEGEE. The V end lost 4 bases, the J end lost 5 bases, and 18 bases lay between the germline ends. The length of the CDR3 is 15 residues. The CDR3 reads CASSPGTHISYGYTF. The CDR3, as DNA: TGTGCCAGCAGCCCCGGGACACATATAAGTTATGGCTACACCTTC.

Details on this clone: At one end the junction does not follow the germline gene, possibly because of a read error. The rearrangement joins TRBV2 to TRBJ2-7; 11 bases agree with TRBD2. The CDR3 spans 15 residues. Looked up from germline, CDR1 is SNHLY and CDR2 is FYNNEI. CDR3: CASREGTSGTYEQYF. In DNA form, the CDR3 reads TGTGCCAGCAGAGAAGGGACTAGCGGAACCTACGAGCAGTACTTC. The full variable domain, rest sourced from reference TRBV2 and TRBJ2-7, is EPEVTQTPSHQVTQMGQEVILRCVPISNHLYFYWYRQILGQKVEFLVSFYNNEISEKSEIFDDQFSVERPDGSNFTLKIRSTKLEDSAMYFCASREGTSGTYEQYFGPGTRLTVT.

The chain combines TRBV3-1 (or the pseudogene TRBV3-2) with TRBJ1-1; tentative D call: TRBD1 (6 bases). Trimming shortened V by 1 base and J by 10 bases, and 13 bases separated the two germline ends. From germline, CDR1 is LGHDT and CDR2 YNNKEL (reference sequence). This CDR3 contains 13 residues. The CDR3 sequence: CASSQVLQGAAFF. CDR3 coding DNA: TGTGCCAGCAGCCAAGTTTTACAGGGAGCAGCTTTCTTT.